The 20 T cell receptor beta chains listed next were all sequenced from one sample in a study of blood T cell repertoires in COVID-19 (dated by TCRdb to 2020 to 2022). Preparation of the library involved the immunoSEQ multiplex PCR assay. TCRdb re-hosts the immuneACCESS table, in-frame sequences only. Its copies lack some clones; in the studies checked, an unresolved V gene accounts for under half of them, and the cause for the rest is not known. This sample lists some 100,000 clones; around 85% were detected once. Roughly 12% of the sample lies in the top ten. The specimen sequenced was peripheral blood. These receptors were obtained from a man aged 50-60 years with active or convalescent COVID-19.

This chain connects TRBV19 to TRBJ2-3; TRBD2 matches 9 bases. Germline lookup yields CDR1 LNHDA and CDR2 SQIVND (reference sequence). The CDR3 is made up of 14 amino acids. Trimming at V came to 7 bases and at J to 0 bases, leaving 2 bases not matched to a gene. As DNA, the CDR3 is TGTGCCAGTAAAACTAGCGGGAGCACAGATACGCAGTATTTT. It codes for CASKTSGSTDTQYF.

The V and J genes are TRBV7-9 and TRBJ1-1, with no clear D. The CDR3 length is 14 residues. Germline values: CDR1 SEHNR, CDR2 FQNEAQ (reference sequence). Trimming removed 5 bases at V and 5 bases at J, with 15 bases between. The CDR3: CASSRGGVGTEAFF. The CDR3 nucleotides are TGTGCCAGCAGCCGGGGTGGGGTTGGAACTGAAGCTTTCTTT.

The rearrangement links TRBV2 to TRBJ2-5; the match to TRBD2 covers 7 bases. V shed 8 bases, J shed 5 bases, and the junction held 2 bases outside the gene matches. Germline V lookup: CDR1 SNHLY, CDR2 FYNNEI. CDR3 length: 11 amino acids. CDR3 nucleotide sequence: TGTGCCAGCCTCGGGGGGGAGACCCAGTACTTC. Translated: CASLGGETQYF.

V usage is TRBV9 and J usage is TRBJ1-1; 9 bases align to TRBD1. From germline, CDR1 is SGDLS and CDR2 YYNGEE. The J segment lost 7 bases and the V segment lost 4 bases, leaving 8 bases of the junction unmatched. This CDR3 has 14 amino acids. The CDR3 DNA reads TGTGCCAGCAGCACCGTAACAGGGGGCTTTGAAGCTTTCTTT. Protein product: CASSTVTGGFEAFF. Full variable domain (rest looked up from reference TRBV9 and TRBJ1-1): DSGVTQTPKHLITATGQRVTLRCSPRSGDLSVYWYQQSLDQGLQFLIQYYNGEERAKGNILERFSAQQFPDLHSELNLSSLELGDSALYFCASSTVTGGFEAFFGQGTRLTVV.

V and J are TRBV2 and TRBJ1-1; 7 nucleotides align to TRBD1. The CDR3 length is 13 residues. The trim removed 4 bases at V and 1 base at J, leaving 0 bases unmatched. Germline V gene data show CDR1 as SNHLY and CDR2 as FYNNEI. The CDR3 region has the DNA TGTGCCAGCAGTGGACAGGGGAACACTGAAGCTTTCTTT. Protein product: CASSGQGNTEAFF.

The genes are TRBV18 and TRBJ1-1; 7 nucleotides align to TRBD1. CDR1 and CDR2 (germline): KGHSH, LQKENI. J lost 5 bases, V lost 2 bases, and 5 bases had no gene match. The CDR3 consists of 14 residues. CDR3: CASSPTQGETEAFF. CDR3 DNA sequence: TGTGCCAGCTCACCAACCCAGGGGGAAACTGAAGCTTTCTTT.

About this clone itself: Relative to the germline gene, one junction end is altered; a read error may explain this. In nucleotides, the CDR3 is TGCAGCGCCGAAGGGGCAGGGACAGCTTCCTTT. It is translated as CSAEGAGTASF. The V call is TRBV29-1, the J call TRBJ1-1, with 7 bases identical to TRBD1. This CDR3 is 11 amino acids long. The germline V gene has CDR1 SQVTM and CDR2 ANQGSEA. The whole variable domain, filled in from reference TRBV29-1 and TRBJ1-1, reads SAVISQKPSRDICQRGTSLTIQCQVDSQVTMMFWYRQQPGQSLTLIATANQGSEATYESGFVIDKFPISRPNLTFSTLTVSNMSPEDSSIYLCSAEGAGTASFGQGTRLTVV.

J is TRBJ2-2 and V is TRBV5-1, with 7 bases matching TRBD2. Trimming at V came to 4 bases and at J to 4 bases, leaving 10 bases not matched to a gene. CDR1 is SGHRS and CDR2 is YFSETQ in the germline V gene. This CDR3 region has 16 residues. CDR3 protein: CASSPGTAGVTGELFF. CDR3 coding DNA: TGCGCCAGCAGCCCTGGAACGGCGGGAGTCACCGGGGAGCTGTTTTTT.

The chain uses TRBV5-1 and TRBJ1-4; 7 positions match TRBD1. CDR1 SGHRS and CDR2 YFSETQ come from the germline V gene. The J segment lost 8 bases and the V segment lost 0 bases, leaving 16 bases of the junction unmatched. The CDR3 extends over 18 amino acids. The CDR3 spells CASSLDVPGQWTYEKLFF. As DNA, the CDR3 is TGCGCCAGCAGCTTGGACGTCCCGGGACAGTGGACGTACGAAAAACTGTTTTTT. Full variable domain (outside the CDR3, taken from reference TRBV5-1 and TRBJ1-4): KAGVTQTPRYLIKTRGQQVTLSCSPISGHRSVSWYQQTPGQGLQFLFEYFSETQRNKGNFPGRFSGRQFSNSRSEMNVSTLELGDSALYLCASSLDVPGQWTYEKLFFGSGTQLSVL.

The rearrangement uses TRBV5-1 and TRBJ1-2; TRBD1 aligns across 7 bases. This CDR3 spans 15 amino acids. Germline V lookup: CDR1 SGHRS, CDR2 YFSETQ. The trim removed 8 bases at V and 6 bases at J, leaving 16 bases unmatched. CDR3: CARIILTGLNNGYTF. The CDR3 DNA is TGCGCCAGGATTATTTTGACAGGGCTAAATAATGGCTACACCTTC.

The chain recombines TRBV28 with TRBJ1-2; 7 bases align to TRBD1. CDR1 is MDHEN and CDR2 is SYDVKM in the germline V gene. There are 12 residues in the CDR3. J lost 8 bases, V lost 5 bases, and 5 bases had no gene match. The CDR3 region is CASSATGDGYTF. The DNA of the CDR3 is TGTGCCAGCAGTGCCACAGGGGACGGCTACACCTTC.

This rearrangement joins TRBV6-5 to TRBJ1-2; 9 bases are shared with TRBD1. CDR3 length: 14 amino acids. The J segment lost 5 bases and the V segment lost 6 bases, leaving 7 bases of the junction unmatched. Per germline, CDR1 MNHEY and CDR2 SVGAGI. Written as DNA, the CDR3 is TGTGCCAGCAGGAGGGACAGGGACCAATATGGCTACACCTTC. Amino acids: CASRRDRDQYGYTF.

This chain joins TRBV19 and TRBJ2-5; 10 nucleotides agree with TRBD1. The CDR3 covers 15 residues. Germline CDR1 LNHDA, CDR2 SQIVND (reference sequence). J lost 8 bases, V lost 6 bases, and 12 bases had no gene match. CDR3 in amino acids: CASSVPLGQGGTQYF. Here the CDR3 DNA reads TGTGCCAGTAGCGTCCCCCTTGGACAGGGGGGAACCCAGTACTTC.

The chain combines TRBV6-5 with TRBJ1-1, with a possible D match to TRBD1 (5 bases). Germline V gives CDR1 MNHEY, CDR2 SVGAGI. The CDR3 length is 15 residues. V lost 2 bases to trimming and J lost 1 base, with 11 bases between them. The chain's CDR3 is CASSYLGHSNTEAFF. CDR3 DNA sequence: TGTGCCAGCAGTTACCTCGGACATTCGAACACTGAAGCTTTCTTT.

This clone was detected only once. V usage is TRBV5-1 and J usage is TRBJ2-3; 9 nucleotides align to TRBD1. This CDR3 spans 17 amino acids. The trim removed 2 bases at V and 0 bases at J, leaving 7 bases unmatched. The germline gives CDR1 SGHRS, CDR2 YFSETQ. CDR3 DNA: TGCGCCAGCAGCTTAGAGGGACAGGGTGGAAGCACAGATACGCAGTATTTT. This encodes CASSLEGQGGSTDTQYF. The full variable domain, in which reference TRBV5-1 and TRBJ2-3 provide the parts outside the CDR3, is KAGVTQTPRYLIKTRGQQVTLSCSPISGHRSVSWYQQTPGQGLQFLFEYFSETQRNKGNFPGRFSGRQFSNSRSEMNVSTLELGDSALYLCASSLEGQGGSTDTQYFGPGTRLTVL.

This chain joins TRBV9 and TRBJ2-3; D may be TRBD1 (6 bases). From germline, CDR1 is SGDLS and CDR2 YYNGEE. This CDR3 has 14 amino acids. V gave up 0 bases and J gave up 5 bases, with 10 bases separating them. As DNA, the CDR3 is TGTGCCAGCAGCGTAGCGCAGGGGAGAGATACGCAGTATTTT. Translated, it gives CASSVAQGRDTQYF.

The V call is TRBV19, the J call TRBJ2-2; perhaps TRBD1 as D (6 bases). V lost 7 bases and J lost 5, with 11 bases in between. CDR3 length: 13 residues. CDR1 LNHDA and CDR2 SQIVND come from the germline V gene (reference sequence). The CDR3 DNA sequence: TGTGCCAGTAATTCCAGGGGAACCGGGGAGCTGTTTTTT. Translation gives CASNSRGTGELFF. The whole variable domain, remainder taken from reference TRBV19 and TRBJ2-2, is DGGITQSPKYLFRKEGQNVTLSCEQNLNHDAMYWYRQDPGQGLRLIYYSQIVNDFQKGDIAEGYSVSREKKESFPLTVTSAQKNPTAFYLCASNSRGTGELFFGEGSRLTVL.

CDR3 nucleotide sequence: TGTGCCAGCAGCACTACCTTAGACCGTGGCACTGAAGCTTTCTTT. Translation gives CASSTTLDRGTEAFF. J is TRBJ1-1 and V is TRBV7-8; no definite D call. V was pared by 5 bases and J by 4 bases, with 17 bases between. CDR1 SGHVS and CDR2 FQNEAQ come from the germline V gene. This CDR3 spans 15 amino acids.

The CDR3, as DNA: TGTGCCAGCAGGGTAGGACAGTTCGAAGCTTTCTTT. Its translation is CASRVGQFEAFF. The V gene is TRBV28, the J gene TRBJ1-1, with D possibly TRBD1 on 6 matching bases. From germline, CDR1 is MDHEN and CDR2 SYDVKM. This CDR3 is built from 12 residues. V gave up 6 bases and J gave up 8 bases, with 13 bases separating them. The full variable domain, its missing parts supplied by reference TRBV28 and TRBJ1-1, is DVKVTQSSRYLVKRTGEKVFLECVQDMDHENMFWYRQDPGLGLRLIYFSYDVKMKEKGDIPEGYSVSREKKERFSLILESASTNQTSMYLCASRVGQFEAFFGQGTRLTVV.

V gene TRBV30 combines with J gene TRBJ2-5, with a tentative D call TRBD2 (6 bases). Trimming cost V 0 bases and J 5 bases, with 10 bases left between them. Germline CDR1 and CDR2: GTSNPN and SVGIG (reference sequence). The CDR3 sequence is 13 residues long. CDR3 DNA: TGTGCCTGGAGTGTTGGAGGGGCGGAGACCCAGTACTTC. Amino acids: CAWSVGGAETQYF. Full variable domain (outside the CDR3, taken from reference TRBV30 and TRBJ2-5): SQTIHQWPATLVQPVGSPLSLECTVEGTSNPNLYWYRQAAGRGLQLLFYSVGIGQISSEVPQNLSASRPQDRQFILSSKKLLLSDSGFYLCAWSVGGAETQYFGPGTRLLVL.